This T cell receptor (beta chain) is from a study of blood T cell repertoires in COVID-19. Whole-study context: In each case, the material was cDNA or gDNA derived from T cells, B-cell-depleted T cells, or PBMCs.

Germline V CDR1 and CDR2: LNHDA, SQIVND (reference sequence). The CDR3 is made up of 14 amino acids. Trimming removed 8 bases at V and 4 bases at J, with 17 bases between. Authors' processing steps: Amplification from reference gene primers served as the basis for estimated nucleated cell counts. The repertoire was sequenced with immunoSEQ multiplex PCR; TCRdb's copy has only in-frame clones and lacks some. The D gene and trimming were derived from the DNA, and the V and J assignments and clone size from that table. Altogether over 200,000 clones are present, around 84% being singletons, with the ten largest covering approximately 6.6%.

This TCR was recovered from a woman between 40 and 50 years old who had recovered from COVID-19. The chain has TRBV19 and TRBJ1-1; D is perhaps TRBD1 (6 bases). The sample consisted of PBMCs or T cells enriched from blood (not recorded which). The CDR3 is CASLRLIGGTEAFF. The DNA of the CDR3 is TGTGCCAGTCTCCGCCTAATAGGGGGCACTGAAGCTTTCTTT.